These 4 T cell receptor beta chains were sequenced from one sample in a study of cytomegalovirus exposure and HLA in healthy donors. PCR involved 60 Vbeta and 13 Jbeta primers. Profiling relied on immunoSEQ multiplex PCR, and the TCRdb table lists in-frame clones only, not all of them. The sample yields about 170,000 clones, over 65% seen once. The sequencing input was PBMCs. The receptor source for this set is a female donor in good health and CMV-seronegative.

In its sample, this clone was seen a few times. The CDR3 DNA sequence: TGTGCCAGCAGCTTAAGGTTTGGGGGCCTCTCTGGGGCCAACGTCCTGACTTTC. Amino acid sequence: CASSLRFGGLSGANVLTF. The gene calls are TRBV7-9 and TRBJ2-6, with D tentatively TRBD1 (6 bases). The CDR3 sequence is 18 residues long. Looked up from germline, CDR1 is SEHNR and CDR2 is FQNEAQ (reference sequence). Trimming removed 2 bases from V and 0 bases from J, with 14 bases in between.

This clone was counted between two and nine times. The chain uses TRBV5-1 and TRBJ2-1; the D gene is possibly TRBD2 (6 bases). The V end was cut by 0 bases, the J end by 4 bases, with 23 bases between. The germline gives CDR1 SGHRS, CDR2 YFSETQ. The CDR3 loop spans 19 amino acids. In DNA, the CDR3 is TGCGCCAGCAGCTTGGCCGCGCAGAGTATTAGCGGAAGATACAATGAGCAGTTCTTC. This translates into CASSLAAQSISGRYNEQFF.

This clone was detected only a few times. The chain has TRBV5-1 and TRBJ1-4, with D perhaps matching TRBD1 (6 bases). In germline, CDR1 is SGHRS, CDR2 YFSETQ. V shed 0 bases and J shed 0 bases, with 6 bases lying between them. The CDR3 totals 15 residues. CDR3 loop: CASSLDRATNEKLFF. CDR3 DNA: TGCGCCAGCAGCTTGGACAGGGCAACTAATGAAAAACTGTTTTTT.

This clone was detected once. The chain uses TRBV6-5 and TRBJ1-4; 8 bases match TRBD1. Per the germline V gene, CDR1 is MNHEY and CDR2 is SVGAGI. The CDR3 covers 12 residues. Trimming at V came to 6 bases and at J to 14 bases, leaving 8 bases not matched to a gene. The CDR3: CASRAGTGRLFF. The DNA of the CDR3 is TGTGCCAGCAGAGCCGGGACAGGACGGCTGTTTTTT.